The 20 T cell receptor beta chains below all came from one sample that was sequenced in a study of regulatory T cells in long-lasting Graves disease. Assembly of TCR beta libraries relied on iRepertoire HTBI primers together with Arm-PCR of CDR3 regions. TCRdb recomputed calls from the multiplex PCR reads with MiXCR, one row per CDR3 protein. Among some 340,000 distinct CDR3 sequences listed, about an eighth were seen once. Time point given: newly diagnosed GD, antithyroid drugs for less than 3 months. RNA extracted from PBMCs served as the sequencing template. This sample was shared with a second study, whose subject was T cells in Graves' hyperthyroidism and ophthalmopathy.

The input for sequencing was peripheral blood mononuclear cells (PBMCs), taken at new diagnosis, from a patient treated with antithyroid drugs. The receptors were gathered from a woman between 18 and 29 years old with Graves disease.

This clonotype was seen a few times. J is TRBJ2-1 and V is TRBV7-9, with 11 bases identical to TRBD2. Germline assignment: CDR1 SEHNR and CDR2 FQNEAQ (reference sequence). This CDR3 region has 16 residues. The ends lost 1 base at V and 7 bases at J; junction bases unmatched: 6. CDR3 in DNA: TGTGCCAGCAGCTTAGGGGGACTAGCGGTAAAAAATGAGCAGTTCTTC. Translated: CASSLGGLAVKNEQFF. Full variable domain (missing parts from reference TRBV7-9 and TRBJ2-1): DTGVSQNPRHKITKRGQNVTFRCDPISEHNRLYWYRQTLGQGPEFLTYFQNEAQLEKSRLLSDRFSAERPKGSFSTLEIQRTEQGDSAMYLCASSLGGLAVKNEQFFGPGTRLTVL.

A few counts support this clonotype. The rearrangement uses TRBV6-1 and TRBJ2-1; 12 bases fit TRBD2. The V gene's germline CDR1 is MNHNS and CDR2 SASEGT. The CDR3 covers 15 residues. The V gene end was trimmed by 10 bases and the J gene end by 2 bases; junction bases not matched to a gene: 6. Here the CDR3 DNA reads TGTGCCACTAAACTAGCGGGGGGCGCCTACAATGAGCAGTTCTTC. Translation: CATKLAGGAYNEQFF.

This sequence joins TRBV5-5 and TRBJ2-4, with 10 bases that match TRBD2. V was pared by 4 bases and J by 7 bases, with 14 bases of the junction left unmatched. The CDR3 loop spans 17 amino acids. Germline-derived CDR1 and CDR2 are SGHKS and YYEKEE (reference sequence). CDR3 protein: CASSRGLAEPGPNIQYF. The CDR3 DNA reads as TGTGCCAGCAGCCGTGGACTAGCGGAACCGGGCCCCAACATTCAGTACTTC.

With regard to this clonotype: The missing conserved phenylalanine or tryptophan at the end of this CDR3 makes a read error likely. CDR3 region: CASSMRVGSGANVLTL. CDR3 nucleotide sequence: TGTGCCAGTAGTATGAGGGTCGGGTCTGGGGCCAACGTCCTGACTCTC. V gene TRBV19 combines with J gene TRBJ2-6; a weak D match, TRBD2 (5 bases). V dropped 3 bases and J dropped 1 base, with 10 bases sitting between them. This CDR3 comprises 16 residues. Germline V gene lookup returns CDR1 LNHDA and CDR2 SQIVND (reference sequence).

This clonotype has ten or more counts. This rearrangement joins TRBV6-1 to TRBJ1-6; D possibly corresponds to TRBD1 (5 bases). This CDR3 is built from 16 residues. Per the germline V gene, CDR1 is MNHNS and CDR2 is SASEGT. Trimming pared 4 bases from V and 9 bases from J, leaving 19 bases between. CDR3 DNA: TGTGCCAGCAGTGGAGGAACCGGGACCGACGTTTCACCCCTCCACTTT. Translated, it gives CASSGGTGTDVSPLHF.

This clonotype was recorded at least ten times. The rearrangement joins TRBV4-1 to TRBJ2-6; D gene unclear. V was cut by 3 bases and J by 2 bases, with 5 bases left in between. The CDR3 contains 14 residues. The germline V gene encodes CDR1 MGHRA and CDR2 YSYEKL. In DNA form, the CDR3 reads TGCGCCAGCAGCCACTCTGCTGGGGCCAACGTCCTGACTTTC. Translation gives CASSHSAGANVLTF.

The CDR3 nucleotides read TGTGCCAGCAGCGCGGACAGAACCGGGGCCAACGTCCTGACTTTC. Amino acid sequence: CASSADRTGANVLTF. The rearrangement links TRBV5-4 to TRBJ2-6; a possible D gene is TRBD1 (6 bases). V lost 4 bases and J 4 bases, leaving 12 bases between the germline ends. CDR1 and CDR2 from the germline V gene are SGHNT and YYREEE (reference sequence). This CDR3 spans 15 amino acids.

The chain combines TRBV7-9 with TRBJ2-1; the match to TRBD2 covers 9 bases. Germline CDR1 SEHNR, CDR2 FQNEAQ (reference sequence). This CDR3 is built from 16 residues. Trimming cost V 6 bases and J 4 bases; bases outside gene matches: 10. CDR3 nucleotides: TGTGCCAGCAGTTCTCCGGGACTAGCAAATTACAATGAGCAGTTCTTC. Encoded protein: CASSSPGLANYNEQFF. The full variable domain, in which reference TRBV7-9 and TRBJ2-1 provide the parts outside the CDR3, is DTGVSQNPRHKITKRGQNVTFRCDPISEHNRLYWYRQTLGQGPEFLTYFQNEAQLEKSRLLSDRFSAERPKGSFSTLEIQRTEQGDSAMYLCASSSPGLANYNEQFFGPGTRLTVL.

This clonotype was found many times. V and J are TRBV7-9 and TRBJ2-3; D is unresolved. CDR3 size: 15 residues. The V end lost 5 bases, the J end lost 1 base, and 13 bases lay between the germline ends. CDR1 and CDR2 (germline): SEHNR, FQNEAQ (reference sequence). The CDR3 protein is CASSDVVTGTDTQYF. The CDR3 nucleotides read TGTGCCAGCAGCGACGTAGTGACTGGCACAGATACGCAGTATTTT. The full variable domain, its missing parts supplied by reference TRBV7-9 and TRBJ2-3, is DTGVSQNPRHKITKRGQNVTFRCDPISEHNRLYWYRQTLGQGPEFLTYFQNEAQLEKSRLLSDRFSAERPKGSFSTLEIQRTEQGDSAMYLCASSDVVTGTDTQYFGPGTRLTVL.

This chain joins TRBV20-1 and TRBJ2-2; tentatively, D is TRBD2 (7 bases). In germline, CDR1 is DFQATT, CDR2 SNEGSKA (reference sequence). V was clipped by 2 bases and J by 5 bases, with 15 bases between them. The CDR3 is 15 residues long. CDR3 nucleotides: TGCAGTGCTAGACGAGGGGGGGAGTTGACCGGGGAGCTGTTTTTT. It translates to CSARRGGELTGELFF.

This clonotype was picked up a small number of times. The chain is built from TRBV4-1 and TRBJ2-7, with D unresolved. Germline lookup yields CDR1 MGHRA and CDR2 YSYEKL. Trimming stripped 0 bases from V and 2 bases from J, with 11 bases between. The CDR3 totals 15 residues. The CDR3 loop is CASSQDLGFTYEQYF. Written as DNA, the CDR3 is TGCGCCAGCAGCCAAGATCTGGGATTCACCTACGAGCAGTACTTC.

The sample holds many counts of this clonotype. The chain recombines TRBV3-1 with TRBJ2-7, with TRBD1 identical over 7 bases. With V trimmed by 4 bases and J by 3 bases, 9 bases remained unmatched. Germline V CDR1 and CDR2: LGHDT, YNNKEL (reference sequence). CDR3 size: 15 residues. CDR3 in amino acids: CASSLGLGTDYEQYV. CDR3 DNA sequence: TGTGCCAGCAGCCTTGGTTTGGGGACAGACTACGAGCAGTACGTC.

This clonotype was observed a handful of times. The chain employs TRBV6-1 and TRBJ2-1; D not certain. Looked up from germline, CDR1 is MNHNS and CDR2 is SASEGT. This CDR3 has 13 residues. V lost 4 bases to trimming and J lost 7 bases, with 11 bases between them. The CDR3 spells CASSGRTRNEQFF. As DNA, the CDR3 is TGTGCCAGCAGTGGGAGAACCAGGAATGAGCAGTTCTTC.

This clonotype was detected ten times or more. The gene calls are TRBV2 and TRBJ2-1; no firm D call. V lost 10 bases to trimming and J lost 0 bases, with 16 bases between them. Germline V lookup: CDR1 SNHLY, CDR2 FYNNEI. This CDR3 contains 15 residues. CDR3 sequence: CATNPAWSSYNEQFF. Written as DNA, the CDR3 is TGTGCCACCAACCCGGCTTGGTCCTCCTACAATGAGCAGTTCTTC.

This clonotype showed up many times. V gene TRBV20-1 combines with J gene TRBJ1-1, with D perhaps TRBD1 (5 bases). Trimming pared 5 bases from V and 2 bases from J, leaving 21 bases between. Germline V CDR1 and CDR2: DFQATT, SNEGSKA (reference sequence). The CDR3 spans 16 residues. The CDR3 DNA follows: TGCAGTGCTCCCCCCCCAGGGCGGACTTTAAACACTGAAGCTTTCTTT. Its protein product is CSAPPPGRTLNTEAFF.

The CDR3 DNA sequence: TGTGCCAGCAGCTTAAGTTCTAGTTACACCGGGGAGCTGTTTTTT. It specifies CASSLSSSYTGELFF. The rearrangement joins TRBV7-9 to TRBJ2-2; D not resolved. Per germline, CDR1 SEHNR and CDR2 FQNEAQ (reference sequence). V gave up 2 bases and J gave up 3 bases, with 10 bases separating them. The CDR3 runs to 15 residues.

This clonotype was counted many times. V and J are TRBV10-3 and TRBJ1-1; D is uncertain. The length of the CDR3 is 14 residues. CDR1 is ENHRY and CDR2 is SYGVKD in the germline V gene. Trimming took 3 bases from V and 1 from J, leaving 9 bases between them. CDR3 nucleotides: TGTGCCATCAGTGACCACGTAAGGAACACTGAAGCTTTCTTT. Protein sequence: CAISDHVRNTEAFF.

This clonotype was observed at least ten times. The V gene is TRBV28, the J gene TRBJ2-1; D uncertain. Germline lookup yields CDR1 MDHEN and CDR2 SYDVKM. Trimming left V 6 bases short and J 11 bases short, with 20 bases between. The CDR3 consists of 14 residues. The CDR3 DNA reads as TGTGCCAGCAGCCCGGACCTCCCTCAAAGGAAGCAGTTCTTC. This gives the protein CASSPDLPQRKQFF.

In the case of this clonotype: Being one base from a much bigger clone, this may be a read error. The chain uses TRBV11-2 and TRBJ2-1; D remains ambiguous. Germline CDR1 SGHAT, CDR2 FQNNGV. V was trimmed by 4 bases and J by 5 bases, leaving 15 bases between them. The CDR3 has 15 amino acids. CDR3 loop: CASSSLSANNNEQFF. The CDR3 DNA reads TGTGCCAGCAGCTCCTTGTCGGCCAATAACAATGAGCAGTTCTTC.

This clonotype was picked up a small number of times. V is TRBV5-4 and J is TRBJ1-2; D not certain. Germline-derived CDR1 and CDR2 are SGHNT and YYREEE (reference sequence). The CDR3 loop spans 14 amino acids. Trimming removed 4 bases from V and 0 bases from J, with 10 bases in between. CDR3 region: CASSMVAANYGYTF. The CDR3 DNA reads as TGTGCCAGCAGCATGGTGGCAGCTAACTATGGCTACACCTTC.